The sequence of this TCR beta chain was determined in a study of T-cell memory formation after mild COVID-19. Study at large: Largely, the TCR clusters proved donor specific. The study, taken as a whole, reports: Cross-reactive memory appears to have joined, as suggested by some responding clones showing up in pre-infection memory.

There are 16 residues in the CDR3. CDR1 and CDR2 (germline): SGHVS, FQNEAQ. V shed 0 bases, J shed 2 bases, and the junction held 6 bases outside the gene matches. TCRdb re-called the 5' RACE reads through MiXCR, storing one row per CDR3 protein. The repertoire holds about half a million distinct CDR3 sequences, with approximately 18% as singletons. Regarding this clonotype: What it binds is not known.

The material sequenced was PBMCs or a T cell subset sorted from them (not recorded which). The chain couples TRBV7-8 to TRBJ2-7; 8 nucleotides match TRBD2. This TCR derives from an adult woman who had mild COVID-19 (a few samples of this study predate the infection). Cell type and time point are not known. This CDR3 is CASSLAPAGGPYEQYF. For the CDR3, the DNA is TGTGCCAGCAGCTTAGCGCCGGCGGGGGGCCCCTACGAGCAGTACTTC.